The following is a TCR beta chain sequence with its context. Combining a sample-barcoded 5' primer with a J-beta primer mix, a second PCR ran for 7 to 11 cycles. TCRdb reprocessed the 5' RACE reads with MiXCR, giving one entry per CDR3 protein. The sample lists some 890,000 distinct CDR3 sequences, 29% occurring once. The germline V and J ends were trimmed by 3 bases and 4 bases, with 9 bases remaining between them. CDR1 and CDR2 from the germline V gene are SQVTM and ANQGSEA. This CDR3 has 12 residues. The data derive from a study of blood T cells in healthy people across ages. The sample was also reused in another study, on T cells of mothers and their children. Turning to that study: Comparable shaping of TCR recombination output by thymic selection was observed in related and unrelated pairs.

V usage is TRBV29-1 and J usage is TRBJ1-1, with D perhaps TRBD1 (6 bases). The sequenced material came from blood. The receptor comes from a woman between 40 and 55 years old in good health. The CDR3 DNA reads TGCAGCGTTGAGGTGACAGGCACTGAAGCTTTCTTT. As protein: CSVEVTGTEAFF.